These T cell receptor beta chains were read from a single sample in a study of CD8 T cells in Susac syndrome. Using its own MiXCR run on the immunoSEQ multiplex PCR reads, TCRdb lists one record per CDR3 protein. The repertoire holds about 180,000 distinct CDR3 sequences, with 94% as singletons. The sample consisted of CD4+ T cells from PBMCs. All receptors derive from a human donor with Susac syndrome. The CDR3 runs from the conserved cysteine through the conserved F or W. Each record gives: D gene, clone size, V gene, J gene, CDR3 DNA, CDR3 protein. A D gene is named only where the DNA matches it firmly. Clone size is stated in some rows and not others, as once, few, many or a class when expanded.

TRBD1	NA	TRBV30	TRBJ1-3	TGTGCCTGGAGTCCGACAGGGTTCTTCTCTGGAAACACCATATATTTT	CAWSPTGFFSGNTIYF
NA	once	TRBV27	TRBJ2-3	TGTGCCAGCAGTTTTGCCCTTCTCCAACCTAAGGCAGATACGCAGTATTTT	CASSFALLQPKADTQYF
TRBD2	NA	TRBV2	TRBJ2-1	TGTGCCAGCACCCGAGGGACTAGCGGGGGAAATCGGCAGTTCTTC	CASTRGTSGGNRQFF
TRBD1	NA	TRBV28	TRBJ2-7	TGTGCCAGCAGCAGAGGACAGGGTCGGGCAAAGCAGTACTTC	CASSRGQGRAKQYF
TRBD1	NA	TRBV29-1	TRBJ2-3	TGCAGCGCAGGGACCGGACAGGGGTCAACAGATACGCAGTATTTT	CSAGTGQGSTDTQYF
NA	NA	TRBV9	TRBJ1-4	TGTGCCAGCAGCGCAACCGTGGGGGGCATTAATGAAAAACTGTTTTTT	CASSATVGGINEKLFF
NA	NA	TRBV28	TRBJ2-6	TGTGCCAGCAGTTCCCCCGGAGCCTCTGGGGCCAACGTCCTGACTTTC	CASSSPGASGANVLTF
TRBD1	NA	TRBV20-1	TRBJ1-5	TGCAGTGTCACGACAGGGGGCTATCAGCCCCAGCATTTT	CSVTTGGYQPQHF
TRBD2	once	TRBV4-3	TRBJ2-3	TGCGCCAGCAGCCAAGGGGCCGGGGGGGGTTTAGATACGCAGTATTTT	CASSQGAGGGLDTQYF
NA	NA	TRBV18	TRBJ1-1	TGTGCCAGCTCACCACCGCCCGGGGCGGGCACTGAAGCTTTCTTT	CASSPPPGAGTEAFF
TRBD2	NA	TRBV9	TRBJ2-3	TGTGCCAGCAGCCCACTAGCGGGAACCATCACAGATACGCAGTATTTT	CASSPLAGTITDTQYF
TRBD1	NA	TRBV6-2/TRBV6-3	TRBJ2-4	TGTGCCAGCAGTTCGTGGACAGGGCCCAAAAACATTCAGTACTTC	CASSSWTGPKNIQYF
NA	few	TRBV3-1	TRBJ2-7	TGTGCCAGCAGCCGTCGGGGGGAGCAGTACTTC	CASSRRGEQYF
NA	NA	TRBV9	TRBJ2-2	TGTGCCAGCAGCGCGATACCGGACACCGGGGAGCTGTTTTTT	CASSAIPDTGELFF
NA	NA	TRBV15	TRBJ1-2	TGTGCCACCAGCGTACAGGGAGAGTATGGCTACACCTTC	CATSVQGEYGYTF
NA	NA	TRBV24-1	TRBJ1-2	TGTGCCACCAGTGTCAGGGGCGAGTATGGCTACACCTTC	CATSVRGEYGYTF
NA	NA	TRBV18	TRBJ1-3	TGTGCCAGCTCACCAGACTTCGGGATTAGGGGAAACACCATATATTTT	CASSPDFGIRGNTIYF
NA	NA	TRBV20-1	TRBJ2-7	TGCAGTGCTAGACGGGCGGACTTCTACGAGCAGTACTTC	CSARRADFYEQYF
NA	NA	TRBV27	TRBJ2-5	TGTGCCAGCAGTTTATTTGGGGGCCAAGAGACCCAGTACTTC	CASSLFGGQETQYF
TRBD2	NA	TRBV11-2	TRBJ2-7	TGTGCCAGCAGCCGTGATAGCGGGGGGGCTCAGGAGCAGTACTTC	CASSRDSGGAQEQYF
NA	NA	TRBV5-1	TRBJ2-7	TGCGCCAGCAGCCCCTCCGGGACTCCGACCTACGAGCAGTACTTC	CASSPSGTPTYEQYF
TRBD1	NA	TRBV20-1	TRBJ1-2	TGCAGTGCCCCGGGACAGGGTAGGAGCTACACCTTC	CSAPGQGRSYTF
TRBD2	NA	TRBV10-3	TRBJ2-3	TGTGCCATCAGTGAGACTAGCGGGGGCGCAGATACGCAGTATTTT	CAISETSGGADTQYF
NA	NA	TRBV9	TRBJ1-2	TGTGCCAGCAGCGTAGACGAGGGTCGAGCTAACTATGGCTACACCTTC	CASSVDEGRANYGYTF
NA	once	TRBV30	TRBJ2-1	TGTGCCTGGACGGACAGTTACAATGAGCAGTTCTTC	CAWTDSYNEQFF
NA	NA	TRBV3-1	TRBJ1-2	TGTGCCAGCGGGGGAGCTAACTATGGCTACACCTTC	CASGGANYGYTF
NA	NA	TRBV29-1	TRBJ2-7	TGCAGCGTGGATACAGGGAGGGAGCAGTACTTC	CSVDTGREQYF
TRBD2	NA	TRBV5-4	TRBJ2-7	TGTGCCAGCAGCGTCCCCGGGACTAGCGGTTACGAGCAGTACTTC	CASSVPGTSGYEQYF
TRBD1	NA	TRBV4-3	TRBJ2-5	TGCGCCAGCAGCCACCGGGACAGACAAGAGACCCAGTACTTC	CASSHRDRQETQYF
NA	NA	TRBV4-3	TRBJ1-1	TGCGCCAGCAGCCAAGATCCAGGGACTGAAGCTTTCTTT	CASSQDPGTEAFF
NA	NA	TRBV20-1	TRBJ1-1	TGCAGTGCAAGGGGGATGAACACTGAAGCTTTCTTT	CSARGMNTEAFF
NA	NA	TRBV20-1	TRBJ1-2	TGCAGTGCTAGAGATCCAAAAAACTATGGCTACACCTTC	CSARDPKNYGYTF
NA	once	TRBV20-1	TRBJ2-7	TGCAGTGCTAGAAGGGCTAGCCACGAGCAGTACTTC	CSARRASHEQYF
NA	NA	TRBV7-6	TRBJ1-3	TGTGCCAGCAGCTTAACAACTTTTGGAAACACCATATATTTT	CASSLTTFGNTIYF
NA	NA	TRBV6-6	TRBJ2-5	TGTGCCAGCAGTACCTCCGGACGGCCGGGGGAGACCCAGTACTTC	CASSTSGRPGETQYF
NA	NA	TRBV20-1	TRBJ2-6	TGCAGTGCTAAAGGCGGCAACTCTGGGGCCAACGTCCTGACTTTC	CSAKGGNSGANVLTF
TRBD1	NA	TRBV28	TRBJ1-1	TGTGCCAGCAGTCAGGGGGCGTATACTGAAGCTTTCTTT	CASSQGAYTEAFF
NA	NA	TRBV19	TRBJ1-1	TGTGCCAGTAGTATAGATCGCCGGGGTGCCAACACTGAAGCTTTCTTT	CASSIDRRGANTEAFF
TRBD2	NA	TRBV4-2	TRBJ2-1	TGTGCCAGCAGCCCGCTAGGGGCGGGGGTACCCTACAATGAGCAGTTCTTC	CASSPLGAGVPYNEQFF
TRBD1	NA	TRBV18	TRBJ2-7	TGTGCCAGCTCACCATGGACAGGGGAAGACGAGCAGTACTTC	CASSPWTGEDEQYF
NA	few	TRBV12-3/TRBV12-4	TRBJ2-5	TGTGCCAGCAGTTTCCCGGGGGAGACCCAGTACTTC	CASSFPGETQYF
TRBD1	NA	TRBV9	TRBJ2-1	TGTGCCAGCAGCGTAGCTTTCGGACAGGGTAGTCGGGATGAGCAGTTCTTC	CASSVAFGQGSRDEQFF
NA	NA	TRBV19	TRBJ1-1	TGTGCCAGTAGCCCAAGGGGGATACGGGCTTTCTTT	CASSPRGIRAFF
NA	NA	TRBV30	TRBJ2-7	TGTGCCTGGAGTGGGCGAGGCGAGCAGTACTTC	CAWSGRGEQYF
NA	NA	TRBV20-1	TRBJ1-2	TGCAGTGCTAGACAGAGGGGAGGAAGCTACACCTTC	CSARQRGGSYTF
NA	NA	TRBV29-1	TRBJ2-3	TGCAGCGTTGACGGCGGTACAGATACGCAGTATTTT	CSVDGGTDTQYF
NA	NA	TRBV25-1	TRBJ2-2	TGTGCCAGCACTAGCACCTCGGCCGGGGAGCTGTTTTTT	CASTSTSAGELFF
TRBD2	NA	TRBV3-1	TRBJ2-3	TGTGCCAGCAGCCTACTAGCGGGGGGGACAGATACGCAGTATTTT	CASSLLAGGTDTQYF
NA	NA	TRBV7-8	TRBJ1-5	TGTGCCAGCAGCCGAAGGCGTGGTCAGCCCCAGCATTTT	CASSRRRGQPQHF
NA	NA	TRBV2	TRBJ1-2	TGTGCCAGCAGTGAAGGAGGGAGAGGAGGCTACACCTTC	CASSEGGRGGYTF
NA	NA	TRBV29-1	TRBJ2-2	TGCAGCGTTGACGGGCGGGGGGAGCTGTTTTTT	CSVDGRGELFF
TRBD2	NA	TRBV2	TRBJ2-1	TGTGCCAGCAGTGCGGGGACTAGGCCGTCGCAGTTCTTC	CASSAGTRPSQFF
NA	NA	TRBV7-2	TRBJ1-5	TGTGCCAGCAGCTTAGGTGCGGGCAGAAGCAATCAGCCCCAGCATTTT	CASSLGAGRSNQPQHF
TRBD1	once	TRBV18	TRBJ2-5	TGTGCCAGCTCACTGTCCGGGACAGGGGGCGGAGAGACCCAGTACTTC	CASSLSGTGGGETQYF
NA	once	TRBV20-1	TRBJ2-7	TGCAGTGCTAGAGATCCGGGAACGAACGGGCAGTACTTC	CSARDPGTNGQYF